The text below deals with one T cell receptor beta chain. Its antigen is not known. There were no recent acute infections or vaccinations among the donors, who were healthy HIV-negative adults. Produced via immunoSEQ multiplex PCR; TCRdb's table is partial and in-frame only. The sample contains about 2.3 million clones, 93% of which appear only once. The record originates from a study of shared clonotypes between healthy human individuals. Overall study findings and caveats: Compared with memory subsets, naive subsets generally had larger estimated richness.

The source material was naive CD4+ T cells from PBMCs. Regarding subset: CD45RA+ positively selected. The receptor was isolated from a man between 18 and 29 years old in good health. Some clones in this sample may be carry-over from other donors' samples.

The DNA for the CDR3 is TGTGCCAGCAGCCCAGAGGTCGGGAGGGCGAGGAATGAGCAGTTCTTC. It encodes CASSPEVGRARNEQFF. The chain is built from TRBV7-9 and TRBJ2-1; TRBD2 matches at 8 bases. The V gene end was trimmed by 5 bases and the J gene end by 7 bases; junction bases not matched to a gene: 13. CDR1 and CDR2 (germline): SEHNR, FQNEAQ (reference sequence). The CDR3 runs 16 residues.